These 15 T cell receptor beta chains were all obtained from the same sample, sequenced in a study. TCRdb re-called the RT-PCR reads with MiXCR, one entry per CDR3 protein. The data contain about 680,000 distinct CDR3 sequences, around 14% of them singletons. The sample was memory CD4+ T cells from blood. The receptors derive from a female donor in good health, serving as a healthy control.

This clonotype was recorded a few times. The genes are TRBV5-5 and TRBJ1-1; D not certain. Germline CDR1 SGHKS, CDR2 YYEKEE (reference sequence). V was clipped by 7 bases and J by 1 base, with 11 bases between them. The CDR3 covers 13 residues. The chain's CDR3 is CASALGGNTEAFF. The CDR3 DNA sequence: TGTGCCAGCGCGCTAGGCGGGAACACTGAAGCTTTCTTT.

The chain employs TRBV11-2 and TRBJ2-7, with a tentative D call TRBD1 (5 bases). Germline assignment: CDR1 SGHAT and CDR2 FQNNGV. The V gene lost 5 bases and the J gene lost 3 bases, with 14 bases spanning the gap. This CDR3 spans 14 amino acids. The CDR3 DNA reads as TGTGCCAGCAGCCTGATCAGGGATAACTACGAGCAGTACTTC. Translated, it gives CASSLIRDNYEQYF.

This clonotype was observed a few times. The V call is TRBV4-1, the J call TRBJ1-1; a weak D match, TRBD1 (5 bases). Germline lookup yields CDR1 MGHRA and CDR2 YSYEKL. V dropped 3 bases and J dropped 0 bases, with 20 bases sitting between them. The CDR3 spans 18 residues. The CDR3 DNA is TGCGCCAGCAGCCAGGGAGTTGGGGCGCAGTACTTGAACACTGAAGCTTTCTTT. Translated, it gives CASSQGVGAQYLNTEAFF.

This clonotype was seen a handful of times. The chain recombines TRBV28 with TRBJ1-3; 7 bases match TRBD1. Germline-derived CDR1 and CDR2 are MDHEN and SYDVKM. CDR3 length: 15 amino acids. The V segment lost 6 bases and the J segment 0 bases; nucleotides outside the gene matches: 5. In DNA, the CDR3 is TGTGCCAGCAGCAGGGGGGGCATCTCTGGAAACACCATATATTTT. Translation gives CASSRGGISGNTIYF.

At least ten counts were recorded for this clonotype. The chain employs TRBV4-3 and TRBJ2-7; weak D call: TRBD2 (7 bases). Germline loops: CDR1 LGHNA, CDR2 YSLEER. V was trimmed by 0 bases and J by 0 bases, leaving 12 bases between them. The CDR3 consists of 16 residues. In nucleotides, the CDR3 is TGCGCCAGCAGCCAAGATTGGGCGGGGGCCTCCTACGAGCAGTACTTC. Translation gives CASSQDWAGASYEQYF.

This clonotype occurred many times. CDR3 bases: TGTGCCAGCAGCCGCAGACTAGCCGAATACAATGAGCAGTTCTTC. Translation gives CASSRRLAEYNEQFF. The chain carries TRBV7-3 and TRBJ2-1; 7 bases map to TRBD2. CDR3 size: 15 residues. Germline trimming cut 5 bases from V and 4 bases from J; bases unmatched to any gene: 8. From germline, CDR1 is SGHTA and CDR2 FQGTGA.

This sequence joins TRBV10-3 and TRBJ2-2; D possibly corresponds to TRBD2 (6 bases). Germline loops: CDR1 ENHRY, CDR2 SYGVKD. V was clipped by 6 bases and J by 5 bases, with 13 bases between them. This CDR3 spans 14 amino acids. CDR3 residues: CAIRDTGGTGELFF. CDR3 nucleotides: TGTGCCATCAGGGATACAGGAGGGACCGGGGAGCTGTTTTTT.

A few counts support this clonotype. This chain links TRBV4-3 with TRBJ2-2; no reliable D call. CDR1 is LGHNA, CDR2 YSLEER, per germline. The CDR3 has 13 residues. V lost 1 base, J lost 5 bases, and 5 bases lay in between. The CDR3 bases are TGCGCCAGCAGCCAAGCCGGGACCGGGGAGCTGTTTTTT. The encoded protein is CASSQAGTGELFF.

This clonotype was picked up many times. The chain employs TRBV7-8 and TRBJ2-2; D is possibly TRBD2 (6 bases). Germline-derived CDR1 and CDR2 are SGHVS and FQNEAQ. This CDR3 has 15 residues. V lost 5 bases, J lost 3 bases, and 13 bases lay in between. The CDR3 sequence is CASSPAGTHTGELFF. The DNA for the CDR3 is TGTGCCAGCAGCCCAGCCGGGACTCACACCGGGGAGCTGTTTTTT.

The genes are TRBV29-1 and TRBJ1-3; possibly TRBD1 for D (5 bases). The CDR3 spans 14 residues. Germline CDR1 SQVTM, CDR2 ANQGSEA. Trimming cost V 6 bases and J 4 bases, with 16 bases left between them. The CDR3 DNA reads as TGCAGCGTGGGAACCGACAGCGAAGGAAACACCATATATTTT. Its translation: CSVGTDSEGNTIYF.

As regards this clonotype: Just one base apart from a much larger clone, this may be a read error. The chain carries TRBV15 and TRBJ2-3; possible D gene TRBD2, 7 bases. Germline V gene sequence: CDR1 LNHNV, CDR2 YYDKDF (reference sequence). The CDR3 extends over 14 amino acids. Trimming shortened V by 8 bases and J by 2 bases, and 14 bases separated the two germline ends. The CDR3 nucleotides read TGTGCCACCGAGGGGGGGGTTTACACAGATACGCAGTATTTT. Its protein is CATEGGVYTDTQYF.

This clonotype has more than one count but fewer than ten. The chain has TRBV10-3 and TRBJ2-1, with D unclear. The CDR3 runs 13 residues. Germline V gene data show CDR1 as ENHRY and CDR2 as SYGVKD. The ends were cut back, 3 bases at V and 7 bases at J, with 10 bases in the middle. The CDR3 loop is CAISDLDENEQFF. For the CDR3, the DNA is TGTGCCATCAGTGATTTGGACGAGAATGAGCAGTTCTTC.

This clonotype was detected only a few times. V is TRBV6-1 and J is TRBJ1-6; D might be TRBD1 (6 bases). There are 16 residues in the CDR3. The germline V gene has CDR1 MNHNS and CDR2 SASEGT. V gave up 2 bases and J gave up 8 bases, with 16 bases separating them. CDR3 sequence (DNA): TGTGCCAGCAGTGAAATAGGGACACGGGGGGATTCACCCCTCCACTTT. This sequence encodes CASSEIGTRGDSPLHF.

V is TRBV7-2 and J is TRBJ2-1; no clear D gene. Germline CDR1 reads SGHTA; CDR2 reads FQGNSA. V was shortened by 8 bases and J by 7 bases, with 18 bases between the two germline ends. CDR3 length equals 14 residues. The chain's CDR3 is CASGLYGPQNEQFF. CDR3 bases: TGTGCCAGCGGCCTATATGGCCCACAAAATGAGCAGTTCTTC.

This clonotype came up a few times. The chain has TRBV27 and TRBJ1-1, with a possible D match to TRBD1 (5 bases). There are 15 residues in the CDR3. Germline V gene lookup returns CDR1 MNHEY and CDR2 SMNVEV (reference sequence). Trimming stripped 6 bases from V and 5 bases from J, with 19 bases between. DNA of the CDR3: TGTGCCAGCAGGTACATTGGTCGGGGCAAGACTGAAGCTTTCTTT. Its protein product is CASRYIGRGKTEAFF.